The TCR beta chain under discussion was sequenced for a study of neurological immune-mediated disorders (dated by TCRdb to between 2018 and 2020). Broadly, across the study: Peripheral blood TCR-beta repertoires from patients with HTLV-I-associated myelopathy (HAM/TSP), patients with multiple sclerosis, and healthy controls were compared in the study using UMI-based sequencing. The 90 to 120 TCR-beta libraries covered PBMC samples along with longitudinal samples, technical triplicates, and paired sorted CD4+ and CD8+ T-cell subsets. Each longitudinal HAM/TSP and healthy donor was sampled at 3 time-points spaced at roughly 3-40 month intervals. The cohort included approximately 68 subjects: 14 with HAM/TSP, some 34 with multiple sclerosis, and 20 or so healthy controls. What the study reported, not specific to this receptor: Across subjects, expanded clones never shared an identical CDR3 amino acid sequence, which suggests that the TCR-beta repertoires in every group were private. TCR clonal expansion was highest in HAM/TSP patients and lowest in MS patients, with MS patients falling below even healthy controls.

What this sample's time point label stands for: longitudinal time-point 2. Unsorted PBMC libraries were generated from 2 million PBMCs stored in RNAlater at -80 °C until RNA extraction. Peripheral blood underwent Ficoll-Hypaque density gradient centrifugation to isolate PBMCs, which were then cryopreserved in liquid nitrogen. In its sample, this clonotype was seen a few times. Which antigen it targets is not known. Base qualities are missing; no much larger clone stands one base away. cDNA synthesis used template-switch 5'RACE with a primer carrying a 10-nucleotide random unique molecular identifier tagging each TCR transcript. Over 160 million TCR-beta sequences, covering 15-18 subjects, were produced in each sequencing run. Total RNA was extracted with the RNeasy kit. The KAPA Real-time Library Amplification kit was used to amplify TCR-beta VDJ regions with primers targeting the TCR constant region and the 5'RACE anchor. A first PCR added sample indexes and Illumina adaptors, and a second PCR then raised library yield. After Ampure bead purification, the roughly 650 bp TCR product was size-selected on a 2% E-gel SizeSelection system. Before pooling, libraries had their quality checked on a Bioanalyzer, their concentration measured with Qubit, and their quantity determined with the Kapa Library Quantification kit. An Illumina HiSeq 2500 was used to sequence the libraries paired-end at 2 x 150 bp. To increase sequence diversity, about 25-31% phiX was spiked into each library pool. The study's own analysis went as follows. Quality-filtered reads were processed with the UMI-based MiGEC pipeline, and over 90% of raw TCR sequences were removed by the MiGEC pipeline during error correction. IMGT germline references were used for aligning VDJ genes, and each clonotype was defined as a unique CDR3 amino acid sequence together with its V-J genes. Clonal expansion, Shannon diversity, and CDR3 relatedness (CalcPairwiseDistances, ClusterSamples) were evaluated with VDJtools, and phylogenetic trees were built with CLCbio workbench. Using coefficient-of-variation modelling across technical triplicates, the study counted a clone as expanded if it had at least 8 unique UMIs. Using fastp at Q25 and MiXCR, TCRdb reprocessed the public reads and kept productive beta chains. CDR3 protein duplicates are merged, each entry listing the most common genes and DNA. The V and J calls were determined by TCRdb, not by the authors. The sample records about 49,000 distinct CDR3 sequences, over 10% of which are singletons. The top ten hold 4.5% to 5.5% of the sample.

The CDR3, from cysteine to phenylalanine, totals 12 residues. CDR3 DNA only is kept here, 36 bases in frame from base 1. V was cut back by 0 bases and J by 1 base, leaving a gap of 3 bases between them. Based on the germline V gene (reference sequence), the CDR1 and CDR2 sequences are DFQATT and SNEGSKA. The specimen sequenced was PBMCs. The receptor comes from a male donor with HTLV-1-associated myelopathy (HAM/TSP). The V gene is TRBV20-1 and the J gene is TRBJ1-1; the D gene is unclear. The CDR3 protein is CSARDGNTEAFF. In nucleotides, the sequence is TGCAGTGCTAGAGATGGGAACACTGAAGCTTTCTTT.